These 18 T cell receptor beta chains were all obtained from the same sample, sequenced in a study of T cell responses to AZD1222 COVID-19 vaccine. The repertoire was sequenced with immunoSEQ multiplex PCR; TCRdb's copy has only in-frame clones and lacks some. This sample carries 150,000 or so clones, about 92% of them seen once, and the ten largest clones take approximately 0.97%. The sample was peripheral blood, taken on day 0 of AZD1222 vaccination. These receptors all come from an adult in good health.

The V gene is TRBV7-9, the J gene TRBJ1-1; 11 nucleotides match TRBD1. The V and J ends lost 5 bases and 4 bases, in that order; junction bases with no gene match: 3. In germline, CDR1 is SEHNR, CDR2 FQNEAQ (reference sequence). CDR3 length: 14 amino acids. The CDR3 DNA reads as TGTGCCAGCAGCAAAGGGACAGGGGGCACTGAAGCTTTCTTT. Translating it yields CASSKGTGGTEAFF. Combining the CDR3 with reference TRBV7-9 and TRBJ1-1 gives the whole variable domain DTGVSQNPRHKITKRGQNVTFRCDPISEHNRLYWYRQTLGQGPEFLTYFQNEAQLEKSRLLSDRFSAERPKGSFSTLEIQRTEQGDSAMYLCASSKGTGGTEAFFGQGTRLTVV.

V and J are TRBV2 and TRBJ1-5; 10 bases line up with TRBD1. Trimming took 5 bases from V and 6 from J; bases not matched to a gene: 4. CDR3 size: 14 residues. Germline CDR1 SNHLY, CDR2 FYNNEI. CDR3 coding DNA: TGTGCCAGCAGTCCCCGGGACAGGGGTCAGCCCCAGCATTTT. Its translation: CASSPRDRGQPQHF.

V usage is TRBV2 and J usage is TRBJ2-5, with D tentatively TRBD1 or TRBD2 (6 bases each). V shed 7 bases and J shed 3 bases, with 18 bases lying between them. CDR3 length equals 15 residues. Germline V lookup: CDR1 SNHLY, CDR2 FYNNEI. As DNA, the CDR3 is TGTGCCAGCACCCTCATGGGGGGCCAAGAAGAGACCCAGTACTTC. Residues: CASTLMGGQEETQYF.

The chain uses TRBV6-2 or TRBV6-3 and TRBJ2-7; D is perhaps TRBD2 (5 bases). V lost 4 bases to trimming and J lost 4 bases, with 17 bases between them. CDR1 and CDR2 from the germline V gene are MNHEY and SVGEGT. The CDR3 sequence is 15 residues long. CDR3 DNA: TGTGCCAGCAGTTCTCGCGGGCGGGTGCAGTACGAGCAGTACTTC. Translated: CASSSRGRVQYEQYF.

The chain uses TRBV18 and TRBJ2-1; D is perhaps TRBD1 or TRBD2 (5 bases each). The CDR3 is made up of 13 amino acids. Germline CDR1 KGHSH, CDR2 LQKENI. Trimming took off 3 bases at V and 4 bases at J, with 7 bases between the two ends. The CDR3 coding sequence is TGTGCCAGCTCACCCGAGGGGTACAATGAGCAGTTCTTC. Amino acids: CASSPEGYNEQFF.

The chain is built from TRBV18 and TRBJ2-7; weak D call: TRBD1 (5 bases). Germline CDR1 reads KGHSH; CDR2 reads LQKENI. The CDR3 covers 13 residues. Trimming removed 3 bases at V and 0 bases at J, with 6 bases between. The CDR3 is CASSPGPSYEQYF. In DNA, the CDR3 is TGTGCCAGCTCACCGGGGCCCTCCTACGAGCAGTACTTC. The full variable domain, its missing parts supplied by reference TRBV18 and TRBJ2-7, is NAGVMQNPRHLVRRRGQEARLRCSPMKGHSHVYWYRQLPEEGLKFMVYLQKENIIDESGMPKERFSAEFPKEGPSILRIQQVVRGDSAAYFCASSPGPSYEQYFGPGTRLTVT.

CDR3 region: CASSEVVGGQGTDTQYF. DNA of the CDR3: TGTGCCAGCAGTGAAGTCGTGGGGGGGCAGGGGACAGATACGCAGTATTTT. The chain combines TRBV6-1 with TRBJ2-3, with D perhaps TRBD2 (7 bases). The V gene lost 1 base and the J gene lost 3 bases, with 17 bases spanning the gap. This CDR3 has 17 residues. CDR1 and CDR2 from the germline V gene are MNHNS and SASEGT.

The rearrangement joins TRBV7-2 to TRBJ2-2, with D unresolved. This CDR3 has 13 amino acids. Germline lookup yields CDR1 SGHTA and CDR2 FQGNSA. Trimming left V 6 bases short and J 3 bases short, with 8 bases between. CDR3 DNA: TGTGCCAGCAGTTCTCAGTACACCGGGGAGCTGTTTTTT. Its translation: CASSSQYTGELFF.

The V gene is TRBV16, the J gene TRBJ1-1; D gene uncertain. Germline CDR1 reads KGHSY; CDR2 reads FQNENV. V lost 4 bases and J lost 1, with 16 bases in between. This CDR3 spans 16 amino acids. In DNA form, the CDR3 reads TGTGCCAGCAGCCTACCGGCGGGTAGGGAGAACACTGAAGCTTTCTTT. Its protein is CASSLPAGRENTEAFF.

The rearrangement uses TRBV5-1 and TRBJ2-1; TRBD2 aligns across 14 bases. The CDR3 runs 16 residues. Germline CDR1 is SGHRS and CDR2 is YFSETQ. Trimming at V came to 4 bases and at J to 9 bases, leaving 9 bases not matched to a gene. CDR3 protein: CASSPRLAGGYSEQFF. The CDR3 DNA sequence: TGCGCCAGCAGCCCACGACTAGCGGGGGGGTATAGTGAGCAGTTCTTC.

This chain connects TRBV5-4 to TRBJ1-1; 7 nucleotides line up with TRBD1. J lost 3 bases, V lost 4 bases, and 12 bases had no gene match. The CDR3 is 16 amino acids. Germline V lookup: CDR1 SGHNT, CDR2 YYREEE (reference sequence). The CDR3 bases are TGTGCCAGCAGCGGGAGGCGACAGGGTGGTGACACTGAAGCTTTCTTT. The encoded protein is CASSGRRQGGDTEAFF.

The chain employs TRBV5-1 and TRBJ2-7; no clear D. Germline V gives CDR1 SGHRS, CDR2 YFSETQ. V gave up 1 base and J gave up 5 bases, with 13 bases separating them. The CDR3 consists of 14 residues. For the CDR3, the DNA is TGCGCCAGCAGCTTGAGCCCACCCTCTAACGAGCAGTACTTC. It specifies CASSLSPPSNEQYF.

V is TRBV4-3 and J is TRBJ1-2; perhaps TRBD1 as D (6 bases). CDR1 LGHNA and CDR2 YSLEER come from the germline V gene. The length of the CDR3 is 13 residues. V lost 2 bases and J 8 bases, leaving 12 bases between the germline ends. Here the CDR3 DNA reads TGCGCCAGCAGCCAAAAACAGGGTCGGGGCTACACCTTC. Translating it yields CASSQKQGRGYTF.

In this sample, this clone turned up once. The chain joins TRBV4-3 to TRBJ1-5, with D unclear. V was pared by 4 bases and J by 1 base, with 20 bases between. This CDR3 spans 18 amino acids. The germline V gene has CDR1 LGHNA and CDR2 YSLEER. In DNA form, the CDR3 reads TGCGCCAGCAGCCCAACAAAGAAGGAACCCGGGAGCAATCAGCCCCAGCATTTT. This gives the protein CASSPTKKEPGSNQPQHF.

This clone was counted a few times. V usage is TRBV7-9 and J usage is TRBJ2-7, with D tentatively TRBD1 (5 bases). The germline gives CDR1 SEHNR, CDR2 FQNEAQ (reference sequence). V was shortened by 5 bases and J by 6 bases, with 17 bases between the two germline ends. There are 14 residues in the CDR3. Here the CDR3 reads CASSALAGPLEQYF. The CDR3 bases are TGTGCCAGCAGCGCCCTGGCAGGGCCCCTCGAGCAGTACTTC.

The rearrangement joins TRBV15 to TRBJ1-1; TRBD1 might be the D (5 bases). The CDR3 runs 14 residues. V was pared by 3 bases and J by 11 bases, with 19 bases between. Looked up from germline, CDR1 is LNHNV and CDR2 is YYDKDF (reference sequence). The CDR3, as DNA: TGTGCCACCAGCAGTAGAGGACAAGGGTACAGGGCTTTCTTT. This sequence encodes CATSSRGQGYRAFF.

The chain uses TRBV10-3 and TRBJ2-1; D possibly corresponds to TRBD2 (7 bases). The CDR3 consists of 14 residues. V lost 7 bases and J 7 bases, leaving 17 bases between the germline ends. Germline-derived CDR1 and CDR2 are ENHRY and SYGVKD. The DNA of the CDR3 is TGTGCCATCACTCGTGCGGGGGCCAAGAATGAGCAGTTCTTC. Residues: CAITRAGAKNEQFF.

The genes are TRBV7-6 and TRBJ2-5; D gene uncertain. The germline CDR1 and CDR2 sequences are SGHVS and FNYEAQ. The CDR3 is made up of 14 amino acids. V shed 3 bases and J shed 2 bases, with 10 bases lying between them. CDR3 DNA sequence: TGTGCCAGCAGCTTTTCCCGGGCACAAGAGACCCAGTACTTC. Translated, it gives CASSFSRAQETQYF.